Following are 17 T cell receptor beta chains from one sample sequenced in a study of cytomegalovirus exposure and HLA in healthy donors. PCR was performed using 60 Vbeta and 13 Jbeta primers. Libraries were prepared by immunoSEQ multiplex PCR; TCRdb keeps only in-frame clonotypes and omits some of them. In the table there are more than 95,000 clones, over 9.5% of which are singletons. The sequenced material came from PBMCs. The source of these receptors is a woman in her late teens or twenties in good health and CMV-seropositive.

The CDR3 loop reads CASSGLLAGVRNEQFF. CDR3 nucleotides: TGTGCCAGCAGCGGATTACTAGCGGGAGTCAGGAATGAGCAGTTCTTC. This chain joins TRBV9 and TRBJ2-1; 11 positions match TRBD2. The ends lost 3 bases at V and 7 bases at J; junction bases unmatched: 9. Germline CDR1 SGDLS, CDR2 YYNGEE. The CDR3 covers 16 residues.

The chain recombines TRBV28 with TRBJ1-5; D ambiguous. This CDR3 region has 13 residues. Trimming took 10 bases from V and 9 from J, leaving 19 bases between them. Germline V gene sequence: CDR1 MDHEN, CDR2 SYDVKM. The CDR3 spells CATETGLAGPQHF. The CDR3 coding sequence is TGTGCCACCGAAACCGGGTTAGCTGGGCCCCAGCATTTT.

The CDR3 bases are TGTGCCAGTAGTATAGATCCAGGGCCTAGCAATCAGCCCCAGCATTTT. It codes for CASSIDPGPSNQPQHF. The J gene is TRBJ1-5, the V gene TRBV19, with D possibly TRBD1 on 5 matching bases. The V gene lost 0 bases and the J gene lost 0 bases, with 9 bases spanning the gap. This CDR3 has 16 amino acids. The germline V gene encodes CDR1 LNHDA and CDR2 SQIVND (reference sequence). Variable domain in full (rest from reference TRBV19 and TRBJ1-5): DGGITQSPKYLFRKEGQNVTLSCEQNLNHDAMYWYRQDPGQGLRLIYYSQIVNDFQKGDIAEGYSVSREKKESFPLTVTSAQKNPTAFYLCASSIDPGPSNQPQHFGDGTRLSIL.

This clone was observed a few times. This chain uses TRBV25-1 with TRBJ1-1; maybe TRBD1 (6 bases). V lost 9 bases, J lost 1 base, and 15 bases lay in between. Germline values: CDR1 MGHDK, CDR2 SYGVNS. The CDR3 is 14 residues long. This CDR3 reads CARTRDTSNTEAFF. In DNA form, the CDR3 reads TGTGCCAGGACCCGGGACACTTCGAACACTGAAGCTTTCTTT.

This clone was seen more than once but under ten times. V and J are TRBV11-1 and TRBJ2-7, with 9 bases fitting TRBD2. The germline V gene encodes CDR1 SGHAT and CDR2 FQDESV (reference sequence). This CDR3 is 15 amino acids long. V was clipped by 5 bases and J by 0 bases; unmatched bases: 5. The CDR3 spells CASSPRTSASYEQYF. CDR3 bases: TGTGCCAGCAGCCCCCGGACTAGCGCCTCCTACGAGCAGTACTTC.

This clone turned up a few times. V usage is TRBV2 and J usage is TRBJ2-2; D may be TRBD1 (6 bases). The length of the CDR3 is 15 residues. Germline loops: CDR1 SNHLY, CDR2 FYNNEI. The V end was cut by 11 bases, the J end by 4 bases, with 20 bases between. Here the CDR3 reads CAALRQAPSTGELFF. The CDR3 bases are TGTGCCGCCCTCAGACAGGCCCCTTCCACCGGGGAGCTGTTTTTT. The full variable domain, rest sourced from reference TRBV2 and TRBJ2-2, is EPEVTQTPSHQVTQMGQEVILRCVPISNHLYFYWYRQILGQKVEFLVSFYNNEISEKSEIFDDQFSVERPDGSNFTLKIRSTKLEDSAMYFCAALRQAPSTGELFFGEGSRLTVL.

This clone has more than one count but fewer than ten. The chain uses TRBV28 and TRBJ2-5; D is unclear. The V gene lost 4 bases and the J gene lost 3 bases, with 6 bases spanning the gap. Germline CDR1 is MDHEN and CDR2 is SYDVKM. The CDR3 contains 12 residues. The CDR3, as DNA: TGTGCCAGCAGTTCCACAGAAGAGACCCAGTACTTC. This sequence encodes CASSSTEETQYF.

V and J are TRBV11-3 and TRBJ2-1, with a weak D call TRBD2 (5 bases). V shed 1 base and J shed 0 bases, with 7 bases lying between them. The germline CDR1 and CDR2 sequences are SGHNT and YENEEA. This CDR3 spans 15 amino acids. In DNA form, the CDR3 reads TGTGCCAGCAGCTTAGTACTAGGCTCCTACAATGAGCAGTTCTTC. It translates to CASSLVLGSYNEQFF.

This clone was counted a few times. The CDR3 is CASSLGGAGNQPQHF. The CDR3 region has the DNA TGTGCCAGCAGCTTAGGTGGGGCCGGCAATCAGCCCCAGCATTTT. The V and J genes are TRBV7-9 and TRBJ1-5; D may be TRBD1 (5 bases). Looked up from germline, CDR1 is SEHNR and CDR2 is FQNEAQ (reference sequence). CDR3 length: 15 residues. Trimming took off 1 base at V and 2 bases at J, with 9 bases between the two ends.

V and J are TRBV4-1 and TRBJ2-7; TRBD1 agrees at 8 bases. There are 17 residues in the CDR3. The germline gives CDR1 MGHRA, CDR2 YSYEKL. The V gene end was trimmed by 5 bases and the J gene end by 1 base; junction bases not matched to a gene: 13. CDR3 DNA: TGCGCCAGCAGCGGAGGGAATGGACAGGGATTTTCCTACGAGCAGTACTTC. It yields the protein CASSGGNGQGFSYEQYF.

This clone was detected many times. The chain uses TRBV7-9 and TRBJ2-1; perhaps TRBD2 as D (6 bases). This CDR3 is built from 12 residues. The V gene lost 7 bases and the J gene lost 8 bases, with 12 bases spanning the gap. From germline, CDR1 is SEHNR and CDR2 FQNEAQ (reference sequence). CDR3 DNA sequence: TGTGCCAGCACAGCGCGGGACTATGAGCAGTTCTTC. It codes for CASTARDYEQFF.

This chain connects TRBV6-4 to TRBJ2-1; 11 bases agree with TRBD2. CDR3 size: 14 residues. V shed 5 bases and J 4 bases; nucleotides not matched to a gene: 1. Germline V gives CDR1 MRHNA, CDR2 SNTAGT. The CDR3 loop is CASSRLAGYNEQFF. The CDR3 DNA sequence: TGTGCCAGCAGTAGACTAGCGGGATACAATGAGCAGTTCTTC.

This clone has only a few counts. CDR3 sequence: CAWRSGADGYTF. The CDR3, as DNA: TGTGCCTGGAGGTCAGGGGCTGATGGCTACACCTTC. The V gene is TRBV30, the J gene TRBJ1-2; tentatively, D is TRBD1 (6 bases). Trimming took 3 bases from V and 6 from J, leaving 11 bases between them. This CDR3 contains 12 residues. CDR1 is GTSNPN and CDR2 is SVGIG in the germline V gene (reference sequence).

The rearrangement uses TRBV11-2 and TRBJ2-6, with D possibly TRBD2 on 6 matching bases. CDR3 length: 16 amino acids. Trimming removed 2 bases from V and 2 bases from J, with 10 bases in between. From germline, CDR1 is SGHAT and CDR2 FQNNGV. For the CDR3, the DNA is TGTGCCAGCAGCTTAACGCGGGGCACTGGGGCCAACGTCCTGACTTTC. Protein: CASSLTRGTGANVLTF.

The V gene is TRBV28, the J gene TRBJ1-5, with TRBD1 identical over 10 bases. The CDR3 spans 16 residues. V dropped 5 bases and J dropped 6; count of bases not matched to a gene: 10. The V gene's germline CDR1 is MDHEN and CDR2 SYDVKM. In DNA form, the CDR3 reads TGTGCCAGCAGTGGACGGGACAGGGGCACAGGTCAGCCCCAGCATTTT. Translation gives CASSGRDRGTGQPQHF.

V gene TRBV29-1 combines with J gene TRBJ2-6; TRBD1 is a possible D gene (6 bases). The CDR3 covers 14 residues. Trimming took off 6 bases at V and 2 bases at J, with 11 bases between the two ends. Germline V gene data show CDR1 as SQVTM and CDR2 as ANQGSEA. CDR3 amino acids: CSVTRTAGANVLTF. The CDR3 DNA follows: TGCAGCGTAACCAGGACAGCTGGGGCCAACGTCCTGACTTTC. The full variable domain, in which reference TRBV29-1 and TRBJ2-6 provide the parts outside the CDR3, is SAVISQKPSRDICQRGTSLTIQCQVDSQVTMMFWYRQQPGQSLTLIATANQGSEATYESGFVIDKFPISRPNLTFSTLTVSNMSPEDSSIYLCSVTRTAGANVLTFGAGSRLTVL.

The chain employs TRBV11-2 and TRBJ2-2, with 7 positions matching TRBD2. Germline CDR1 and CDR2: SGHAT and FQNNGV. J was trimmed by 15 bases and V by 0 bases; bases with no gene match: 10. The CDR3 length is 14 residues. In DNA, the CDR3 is TGTGCCAGCAGCTTAGATCTTGGTTTAAGCGGGATGTTTTTT. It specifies CASSLDLGLSGMFF. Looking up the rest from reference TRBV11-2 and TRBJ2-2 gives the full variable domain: EAGVAQSPRYKIIEKRQSVAFWCNPISGHATLYWYQQILGQGPKLLIQFQNNGVVDDSQLPKDRFSAERLKGVDSTLKIQPAKLEDSAVYLCASSLDLGLSGMFFGEGSRLTVL.